Given below is one T cell receptor beta chain in context. What it binds is unknown. Primers: 60 Vbeta forward and 13 Jbeta reverse. Data came from immunoSEQ multiplex PCR; TCRdb stores just in-frame clones and leaves some out. The sample yields about 170,000 clones, roughly two thirds seen once. Germline assignment: CDR1 LGHNA and CDR2 YSLEER. V was shortened by 0 bases and J by 4 bases, with 5 bases between the two germline ends. The CDR3 loop spans 13 amino acids. This sample was taken from a study of cytomegalovirus exposure and HLA in healthy donors. The study's findings and limits: Being productive about 90% or about 30% of the time was typical of most TCR beta V segments in an earlier analysis.

The sequenced sample consisted of PBMCs. The genes are TRBV4-3 and TRBJ2-3; no firm D call. The sequence was obtained from a woman younger than 35 in good health and CMV-seropositive. The chain's CDR3 is CASSQDSADTQYF. CDR3 coding DNA: TGCGCCAGCAGCCAAGATAGTGCAGATACGCAGTATTTT.